This TCR beta chain stems from a study of cytomegalovirus exposure and HLA in healthy donors (dated by TCRdb to the late 2010s). Regarding the research as a whole: According to a later analysis, one platform produced both the 120 validation repertoires and the roughly 640 repertoires of the first cohort. The study was designed to test whether signatures of past pathogen exposure could be identified by cataloging public T cell receptors. In addition to the first cohort of 650 to 800 subjects, a separate validation cohort of over 90 different subjects was used. To predict cytomegalovirus infection status, the study brought together high-throughput TCR immunosequencing, statistical association of individual TCRs with disease status, and machine learning. General conclusions and limits of the study: The authors suggested that the approach could potentially be extended to other disease states and immunological phenotypes. In the study, 150 to 200 TCR beta chains were listed as associated with cytomegalovirus. While some public TCRs were present in many individuals, most TCR sequences turned up only very rarely across donors. In both the original and validation cohorts, the classifier was reported to diagnose cytomegalovirus status with high specificity and sensitivity. In vitro tests confirmed that a few of the cytomegalovirus-associated TCR beta chains recognize cytomegalovirus antigens. A later analysis lacked HLA typing for the validation cohort, so it scored co-occurrence in that cohort across all 130 or so repertoires. In a later analysis, TCRs clustered in the first cohort were found to also tend to co-occur in the approximately 110 validation repertoires, with approximately 94% of cluster scores above 0.

Receptors were amplified or captured by the immunoSEQ multiplex PCR assay. As for how the authors treated the data: A statistical classification framework was built for diagnosing cytomegalovirus status from the catalog of TCR beta chain sequences. This is the immuneACCESS table as TCRdb keeps it, with only in-frame sequences that have V and J called. A part of the clones is gone; compared with another copy, unresolved V genes explain less than half, and the rest is unexplained. V, J and clone size are those of that table, while D and trimming were read from the DNA. The sample table lists about 120,000 clones, roughly 90% of them with a count of one. 2% to 2.5% of the sample lies in the top ten. CDR1 and CDR2, looked up from the germline V gene, are MNHEY and SVGAGI. Reading from cysteine to phenylalanine, the CDR3 counts 14 amino acids. Only the CDR3 DNA stays, 42 bases, in frame from base 1. The trim is 0 bases for V and 8 bases for J, with a gap of 13 bases between the germline ends.

A word on this clone: It has no known antigen specificity. Base qualities are not provided; no much larger clone lies one nucleotide away.

Donors formed part of the validation cohort, which comprised approximately 130 subjects and was distinct from the first cohort of roughly 600 subjects. The sequence came from a woman aged 18-29 years in good health and CMV-seronegative. The chain is encoded by TRBV6-5 joined to TRBJ1-2, with no reliable assignment of the D segment. Sequenced sample: PBMCs. The DNA sequence follows: TGTGCCAGCAGTTACTCCCCTCGGAGCCAGGGCTACACCTTC. Translated, this gives CASSYSPRSQGYTF.